This is a list of T cell receptor beta chains from one sample in a study of blood T cell repertoires in COVID-19. Assay used: immunoSEQ multiplex PCR; TCRdb lists only in-frame clones, some missing. This repertoire shows around 320,000 clones, over 75% found once; its top ten account for 6% to 9%. Sequencing input: peripheral blood. The receptor set was obtained from a human donor in a cohort sampled during active COVID-19. Each CDR3 is given with its conserved first and last residue. A D gene is named only where the DNA matches it firmly. The size entry is marked missing in some rows and otherwise reads once, few, many or a size class.

d_call: TRBD1
j_call: TRBJ2-3
clone_size: .
v_call: TRBV2
cdr3_nt: TGTGCCAGCAGCGTGACAGGGATAAATACGCAGTATTTT
cdr3_aa: CASSVTGINTQYF

d_call: TRBD1
j_call: TRBJ1-5
clone_size: .
v_call: TRBV6-6
cdr3_nt: TGTGCCAGCAGTCGGGACAGGGGGCCATCAGGTAGCAATCAGCCCCAGCATTTT
cdr3_aa: CASSRDRGPSGSNQPQHF

d_call: TRBD2
j_call: TRBJ2-7
clone_size: .
v_call: TRBV29-1
cdr3_nt: TGCAGCGTCGCTGGACTAGCCTACGAGCAGTACTTC
cdr3_aa: CSVAGLAYEQYF

d_call: .
j_call: TRBJ1-1
clone_size: .
v_call: TRBV24-1
cdr3_nt: TGTGCCACCAGTGATTCCGGGACAAAAAACACTGAAGCTTTCTTT
cdr3_aa: CATSDSGTKNTEAFF

d_call: .
j_call: TRBJ1-1
clone_size: .
v_call: TRBV6-1
cdr3_nt: TGTGCCAGCAGTGACGCGTGGACTGAAGCTTTCTTT
cdr3_aa: CASSDAWTEAFF

d_call: .
j_call: TRBJ2-1
clone_size: .
v_call: TRBV11-3
cdr3_nt: TGTGCCAGCAGCCCGAGAGGAGACAATGAGCAGTTCTTC
cdr3_aa: CASSPRGDNEQFF

d_call: TRBD1
j_call: TRBJ1-5
clone_size: .
v_call: TRBV3-1/TRBV3-2
cdr3_nt: TGTGCCAGCAGCCAGGACAGGAGTAGCAATCAGCCCCAGCATTTT
cdr3_aa: CASSQDRSSNQPQHF

d_call: TRBD1
j_call: TRBJ1-1
clone_size: .
v_call: TRBV10-1
cdr3_nt: TGCGCCAGCAGTGAGTCGAGGGGGCCGGACAGCTCGAACACTGAAGCTTTCTTT
cdr3_aa: CASSESRGPDSSNTEAFF

d_call: TRBD1
j_call: TRBJ1-5
clone_size: .
v_call: TRBV29-1
cdr3_nt: TGCAGCGTACAGGGGAACAATCAGCCCCAGCATTTT
cdr3_aa: CSVQGNNQPQHF

d_call: TRBD1
j_call: TRBJ1-1
clone_size: once
v_call: TRBV5-1
cdr3_nt: TGCGCCAGCAGCTTCACCGGGACAGGGAGTTCTGAAGCTTTCTTT
cdr3_aa: CASSFTGTGSSEAFF

d_call: .
j_call: TRBJ1-5
clone_size: .
v_call: TRBV10-2
cdr3_nt: TGCGCCAGCAGTGAGCGCGGGGTGTGGAGCAATCAGCCCCAGCATTTT
cdr3_aa: CASSERGVWSNQPQHF

d_call: .
j_call: TRBJ1-6
clone_size: .
v_call: TRBV7-3
cdr3_nt: TGTGCCAGCAGCGTAGGGGGTTCCTATAATTCACCCCTCCACTTT
cdr3_aa: CASSVGGSYNSPLHF

d_call: .
j_call: TRBJ2-2
clone_size: .
v_call: TRBV12-3/TRBV12-4
cdr3_nt: TGTGCCAGCACTTACAAGGGGACCGGGGAGCTGTTTTTT
cdr3_aa: CASTYKGTGELFF

d_call: .
j_call: TRBJ2-3
clone_size: .
v_call: TRBV6-5
cdr3_nt: TGTGCCAGCGGACACGGAACAGATACGCAGTATTTT
cdr3_aa: CASGHGTDTQYF

d_call: .
j_call: TRBJ1-2
clone_size: .
v_call: TRBV24-1
cdr3_nt: TGTGCCACCAGTGATCTAGGGGGCTATGGCTACACCTTC
cdr3_aa: CATSDLGGYGYTF

d_call: .
j_call: TRBJ1-4
clone_size: .
v_call: TRBV30
cdr3_nt: TGTGCCTGGAGGATATCCGGGACATCAACTAATGAAAAACTGTTTTTT
cdr3_aa: CAWRISGTSTNEKLFF

d_call: .
j_call: TRBJ1-2
clone_size: .
v_call: TRBV3-1/TRBV3-2
cdr3_nt: TGTGCCAGCAGCCAAGGACTTGGGAGAGGAATCTATGGCTACACCTTC
cdr3_aa: CASSQGLGRGIYGYTF

d_call: TRBD1
j_call: TRBJ1-4
clone_size: .
v_call: TRBV3-1/TRBV3-2
cdr3_nt: TGTGCCAGCAGCAAACAGGGGGCGGACGAAAAACTGTTTTTT
cdr3_aa: CASSKQGADEKLFF

d_call: TRBD1
j_call: TRBJ2-7
clone_size: .
v_call: TRBV2
cdr3_nt: TGTGCCAGCAGTGACGGACAGGATTGGGGGTGGCAGTACTTC
cdr3_aa: CASSDGQDWGWQYF

d_call: .
j_call: TRBJ2-1
clone_size: .
v_call: TRBV5-4
cdr3_nt: TGTGCCAGCAGCTTGGCCACTGAGGGTTGGGAGCAGTTCTTC
cdr3_aa: CASSLATEGWEQFF

d_call: TRBD1
j_call: TRBJ1-2
clone_size: .
v_call: TRBV29-1
cdr3_nt: TGCAGCGTTGAAGATTGGACAGGGGGCGATGGCTACACCTTC
cdr3_aa: CSVEDWTGGDGYTF

d_call: .
j_call: TRBJ1-6
clone_size: .
v_call: TRBV7-9
cdr3_nt: TGTGCCAGCAGCTTTGTTACGGATAATTCACCCCTCCACTTT
cdr3_aa: CASSFVTDNSPLHF

d_call: .
j_call: TRBJ1-2
clone_size: .
v_call: TRBV2
cdr3_nt: TGTGCCAGCAGGATAGAGACAGGAACCTATGGCTACACCTTC
cdr3_aa: CASRIETGTYGYTF

d_call: TRBD1
j_call: TRBJ2-1
clone_size: .
v_call: TRBV5-1
cdr3_nt: TGCGCCAGCAGCTTGGCTCAGGGGGACAGGAACAATGAGCAGTTCTTC
cdr3_aa: CASSLAQGDRNNEQFF

d_call: .
j_call: TRBJ1-1
clone_size: .
v_call: TRBV19
cdr3_nt: TGTGCCAGTAGTACCGAGACAGGCATATTGAACACTGAAGCTTTCTTT
cdr3_aa: CASSTETGILNTEAFF

d_call: TRBD1
j_call: TRBJ1-1
clone_size: .
v_call: TRBV10-3
cdr3_nt: TGTGCCATCAGTGAGTCGGTAGGGACAGGGGCTTGGGGCACTGAAGCTTTCTTT
cdr3_aa: CAISESVGTGAWGTEAFF

d_call: .
j_call: TRBJ1-6
clone_size: .
v_call: TRBV18
cdr3_nt: TGTGCCAGCTCACGTACCACTCAGGGGAATTCACCCCTCCACTTT
cdr3_aa: CASSRTTQGNSPLHF

d_call: .
j_call: TRBJ1-6
clone_size: .
v_call: TRBV6-1
cdr3_nt: TGTGCCAGCAGTGAATTCAGATACCTCTCCTATAATTCACCCCTCCACTTT
cdr3_aa: CASSEFRYLSYNSPLHF

d_call: .
j_call: TRBJ1-2
clone_size: .
v_call: TRBV2
cdr3_nt: TGTGCCAGGAGACCAGGGCAGGGCGGCGTGAGTGGCTACACCTTC
cdr3_aa: CARRPGQGGVSGYTF

d_call: TRBD2
j_call: TRBJ2-1
clone_size: .
v_call: TRBV4-1
cdr3_nt: TGCGCCAGCAGCCAAGGAGCTATAGCGGGGAACAATGAGCAGTTCTTC
cdr3_aa: CASSQGAIAGNNEQFF

d_call: .
j_call: TRBJ2-7
clone_size: .
v_call: TRBV2
cdr3_nt: TGTGCCAGCCTTGCTAATACAGCTCGGGGGCAGTACTTC
cdr3_aa: CASLANTARGQYF

d_call: TRBD2
j_call: TRBJ2-7
clone_size: .
v_call: TRBV5-8
cdr3_nt: TGTGCCAGCAGTCCCCCGGGATCGGGGGGGGCCGCCTACGAGCAGTACTTC
cdr3_aa: CASSPPGSGGAAYEQYF

d_call: TRBD1
j_call: TRBJ1-2
clone_size: .
v_call: TRBV19
cdr3_nt: TGTGCCAGCCACCGGGACAGGGAAGGGTATGGCTACACCTTC
cdr3_aa: CASHRDREGYGYTF

d_call: TRBD1
j_call: TRBJ1-1
clone_size: once
v_call: TRBV5-4
cdr3_nt: TGTGCCAGCAGCTCGGGGACAGTCTCACCTGAAGCTTTCTTT
cdr3_aa: CASSSGTVSPEAFF

d_call: .
j_call: TRBJ1-6
clone_size: .
v_call: TRBV5-6
cdr3_nt: TGTGCCAGCAGCTTGCTGGACAGAAGTTTTTCACCCCTCCACTTT
cdr3_aa: CASSLLDRSFSPLHF

d_call: .
j_call: TRBJ1-4
clone_size: .
v_call: TRBV5-1
cdr3_nt: TGCGCCAGCAGCCTACAGGGCCCAACTAATGAAAAACTGTTTTTT
cdr3_aa: CASSLQGPTNEKLFF

d_call: .
j_call: TRBJ2-1
clone_size: .
v_call: TRBV5-1
cdr3_nt: TGCGCCAGCACGAGTAACAATGAGCAGTTCTTC
cdr3_aa: CASTSNNEQFF

d_call: .
j_call: TRBJ2-1
clone_size: .
v_call: TRBV27
cdr3_nt: TGTGCCAGCAGCCCCTCGGGAGCGTACAATGAGCAGTTCTTC
cdr3_aa: CASSPSGAYNEQFF

d_call: .
j_call: TRBJ1-5
clone_size: few
v_call: TRBV19
cdr3_nt: TGTGCCAGTAGTTTGATAGGGGGTCGACAGCCCCAGCATTTT
cdr3_aa: CASSLIGGRQPQHF

d_call: .
j_call: TRBJ2-3
clone_size: .
v_call: TRBV5-4
cdr3_nt: TGTGCCAGCAGCCCCGAGGTGGCAGATACGCAGTATTTT
cdr3_aa: CASSPEVADTQYF

d_call: TRBD1
j_call: TRBJ2-2
clone_size: .
v_call: TRBV18
cdr3_nt: TGTGCCAGCTCACCAATTCCGGGACAGGAGGAAACCGGGGAGCTGTTTTTT
cdr3_aa: CASSPIPGQEETGELFF

d_call: TRBD1
j_call: TRBJ2-7
clone_size: .
v_call: TRBV2
cdr3_nt: TGTGCCAGAGGGACAGGGGCGGGCTACGAGCAGTACTTC
cdr3_aa: CARGTGAGYEQYF

d_call: .
j_call: TRBJ1-2
clone_size: .
v_call: TRBV27
cdr3_nt: TGTGCCAGCAGTTTTTCGGGGGGGCTGGGCTACACCTTC
cdr3_aa: CASSFSGGLGYTF

d_call: .
j_call: TRBJ1-1
clone_size: .
v_call: TRBV3-1/TRBV3-2
cdr3_nt: TGTGCCAGCAGCCACAGGGGCACTGAAGCTTTCTTT
cdr3_aa: CASSHRGTEAFF